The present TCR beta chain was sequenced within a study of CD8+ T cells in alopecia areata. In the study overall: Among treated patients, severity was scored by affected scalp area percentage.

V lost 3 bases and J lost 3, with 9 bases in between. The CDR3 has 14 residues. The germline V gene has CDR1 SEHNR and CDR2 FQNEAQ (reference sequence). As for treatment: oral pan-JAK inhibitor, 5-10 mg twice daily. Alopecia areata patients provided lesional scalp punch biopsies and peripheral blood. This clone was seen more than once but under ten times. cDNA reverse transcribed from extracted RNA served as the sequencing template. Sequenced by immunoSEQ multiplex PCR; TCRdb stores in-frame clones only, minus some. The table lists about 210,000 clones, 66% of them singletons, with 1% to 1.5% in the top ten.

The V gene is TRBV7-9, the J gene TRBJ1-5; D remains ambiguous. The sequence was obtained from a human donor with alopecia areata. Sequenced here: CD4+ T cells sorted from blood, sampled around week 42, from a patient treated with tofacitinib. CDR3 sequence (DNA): TGTGCCAGCAGCTTTGACACACTCAATCAGCCCCAGCATTTT. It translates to CASSFDTLNQPQHF.